Listed below are T cell receptor beta chains from one sample, sequenced in a study of blood T cell repertoires in COVID-19. Profiled with immunoSEQ multiplex PCR; TCRdb holds only in-frame clones, not every one. Of 310,000 or so clones in the sample, 89% were seen once. The sequencing sample was made of peripheral blood. All receptors derive from a man aged 18 to 29 who had recovered from COVID-19. Each CDR3 is given with its conserved first and last residue. A D gene is named only where the DNA matches it firmly. Clone size is given for some rows only: seen once, a few or many times, or a class if the clone is expanded.

v_call	clone_size	d_call	j_call	cdr3_aa	cdr3_nt
TRBV19	NA	TRBD2	TRBJ2-1	CASSRDGLAGPEQFF	TGTGCCAGTAGCAGAGACGGACTAGCGGGTCCTGAGCAGTTCTTC
TRBV19	NA	NA	TRBJ2-1	CASSITVSHEQFF	TGTGCCAGTAGTATAACGGTCTCTCATGAGCAGTTCTTC
TRBV7-9	NA	NA	TRBJ2-1	CASSLREQLLNNEQFF	TGTGCCAGCAGCTTAAGAGAACAGCTATTAAACAATGAGCAGTTCTTC
TRBV5-4	NA	TRBD1	TRBJ1-4	CASSGRTGPNEKLFF	TGTGCCAGCAGCGGGCGGACAGGTCCTAATGAAAAACTGTTTTTT
TRBV5-1	NA	NA	TRBJ2-7	CASSAVGLRAGAGEQYF	TGCGCCAGCAGCGCGGTGGGTCTAAGGGCAGGGGCTGGGGAGCAGTACTTC
TRBV27	NA	NA	TRBJ1-2	CASSLRGSYGYTF	TGTGCCAGCAGCTTAAGGGGGAGCTATGGCTACACCTTC
TRBV18	NA	NA	TRBJ1-3	CASSPPASGNTIYF	TGTGCCAGCTCACCACCGGCCTCTGGAAACACCATATATTTT
TRBV6-5	NA	NA	TRBJ2-2	CASSYRDTGELFF	TGTGCCAGCAGTTACCGGGACACCGGGGAGCTGTTTTTT
TRBV5-1	NA	NA	TRBJ2-7	CASSPAPGQLYEQYF	TGCGCCAGCAGTCCCGCCCCCGGACAATTATACGAGCAGTACTTC
TRBV24-1	NA	NA	TRBJ1-1	CATNAVRNTEAFF	TGTGCCACCAATGCAGTCAGGAACACTGAAGCTTTCTTT
TRBV27	NA	TRBD2	TRBJ2-3	CASSLSGRDWRTDTQYF	TGTGCCAGCAGTTTAAGCGGGAGGGATTGGAGGACAGATACGCAGTATTTT
TRBV7-8	NA	NA	TRBJ2-2	CASSLTPTRVGVTGELFF	TGTGCCAGCAGCTTAACCCCGACAAGGGTAGGGGTTACCGGGGAGCTGTTTTTT
TRBV7-9	NA	NA	TRBJ1-3	CASSLVGPTSGNTIYF	TGTGCCAGCAGCTTAGTGGGCCCCACATCTGGAAACACCATATATTTT
TRBV6-1	NA	NA	TRBJ1-4	CASSEFTVEKLFF	TGTGCCAGCAGTGAATTCACAGTTGAAAAACTGTTTTTT
TRBV10-3	NA	TRBD1	TRBJ1-1	CAISGNYRGPNTEAFF	TGTGCCATCAGTGGGAATTACAGGGGCCCGAACACTGAAGCTTTCTTT
TRBV14	NA	NA	TRBJ2-2	CASSPLTSVTGELFF	TGTGCCAGCAGCCCCCTGACTAGTGTAACCGGGGAGCTGTTTTTT
TRBV6-1	NA	NA	TRBJ1-1	CASSERPQRRDTEAFF	TGTGCCAGCAGTGAAAGACCCCAACGGCGGGACACTGAAGCTTTCTTT
TRBV5-6	NA	NA	TRBJ1-6	CASSWARMYSPLHF	TGTGCCAGCAGCTGGGCCAGGATGTATTCACCCCTCCACTTT
TRBV7-9	once	TRBD1	TRBJ2-1	CASSLISTGDEQFF	TGTGCCAGCAGCTTGATATCGACAGGGGACGAGCAGTTCTTC
TRBV11-2	NA	TRBD1	TRBJ1-5	CASSLDRDQPQHF	TGTGCCAGCAGCTTGGACAGGGATCAGCCCCAGCATTTT
TRBV5-1	NA	TRBD2	TRBJ2-1	CASSLRTSGSNEQFF	TGCGCCAGCAGCCTCAGGACTAGCGGGAGTAATGAGCAGTTCTTC
TRBV27	NA	TRBD1	TRBJ2-1	CASTDRQGPYNEQFF	TGTGCCAGCACCGATCGACAGGGTCCTTACAATGAGCAGTTCTTC
TRBV7-9	NA	TRBD1	TRBJ1-2	CASSPPAGTGIYGYTF	TGTGCCAGCAGCCCTCCCGCGGGGACAGGGATCTATGGCTACACCTTC
TRBV9	NA	NA	TRBJ1-6	CASSVGTGSNSPLHF	TGTGCCAGCAGCGTAGGAACAGGAAGTAATTCACCCCTCCACTTT
TRBV7-2	NA	NA	TRBJ2-2	CASSLAPFDRWNTGELFF	TGTGCCAGCAGCTTAGCTCCCTTTGACAGATGGAACACCGGGGAGCTGTTTTTT
TRBV30	NA	TRBD2	TRBJ2-3	CAWSEGSLAALMDTQYF	TGTGCCTGGAGTGAGGGGAGCCTAGCGGCCTTGATGGATACGCAGTATTTT
TRBV12-3/TRBV12-4	few	NA	TRBJ1-2	CASSLVRQGYTF	TGTGCCAGCAGTTTAGTCAGGCAGGGCTACACCTTC
TRBV12-3/TRBV12-4	NA	NA	TRBJ2-1	CASSLDSYNEQFF	TGTGCCAGCAGTCTGGACAGCTACAATGAGCAGTTCTTC
TRBV19	once	NA	TRBJ2-1	CASNLDGGDIEQFF	TGTGCCAGTAACCTGGACGGAGGGGATATTGAGCAGTTCTTC
TRBV2	NA	TRBD1	TRBJ2-7	CASTNHGQGTYEQYF	TGTGCCAGCACAAATCATGGACAGGGGACTTACGAGCAGTACTTC
TRBV5-8	NA	NA	TRBJ2-7	CASSLDLLTGYEQYF	TGTGCCAGCAGCTTGGATCTATTAACCGGCTACGAGCAGTACTTC
TRBV25-1	NA	NA	TRBJ1-2	CASSEFSGQGGYGYTF	TGTGCCAGCAGTGAATTTTCCGGGCAGGGCGGCTATGGCTACACCTTC
TRBV5-1	once	NA	TRBJ2-5	CASSTSTSFQETQYF	TGCGCCAGCAGCACGAGCACTAGCTTCCAAGAGACCCAGTACTTC
TRBV7-2	NA	NA	TRBJ1-3	CASSLAVGAGNTIYF	TGTGCCAGCAGCTTAGCGGTCGGGGCTGGAAACACCATATATTTT
TRBV18	NA	TRBD1	TRBJ1-2	CASSPLGQASPQRGYTF	TGTGCCAGCTCACCACTGGGACAGGCCTCGCCCCAACGTGGCTACACCTTC
TRBV12-3/TRBV12-4	NA	NA	TRBJ1-5	CASSFLVIQPQHF	TGTGCCAGCAGTTTTCTCGTTATCCAGCCCCAGCATTTT
TRBV7-6	NA	TRBD2	TRBJ2-5	CASSSHGTSGAQETQYF	TGTGCCAGCAGCTCCCACGGGACTAGCGGGGCGCAAGAGACCCAGTACTTC
TRBV7-9	NA	NA	TRBJ1-6	CASSPPFGQNSPLHF	TGTGCCAGCAGCCCCCCCTTCGGACAGAATTCACCCCTCCACTTT
TRBV7-9	NA	NA	TRBJ1-2	CASTLGGGANYGYTF	TGTGCCAGCACCTTGGGGGGGGGAGCTAACTATGGCTACACCTTC
TRBV6-5	NA	NA	TRBJ1-4	CASRQQGAANEKLFF	TGTGCCAGCAGGCAACAGGGAGCGGCTAATGAAAAACTGTTTTTT
TRBV10-1	NA	TRBD1	TRBJ2-7	CASRGGDRGTYEQYF	TGCGCCAGCAGGGGGGGGGACAGGGGCACCTACGAGCAGTACTTC
TRBV20-1	NA	TRBD1	TRBJ2-5	CSADRVETQYF	TGCAGTGCTGACAGGGTAGAGACCCAGTACTTC
TRBV11-2	NA	NA	TRBJ1-6	CASSSAGNSNSPLHF	TGTGCCAGCAGCTCAGCAGGGAATTCGAATTCACCCCTCCACTTT
TRBV29-1	NA	NA	TRBJ1-5	CSAASGKIESNQPQHF	TGCAGCGCCGCTTCAGGTAAGATAGAGAGCAATCAGCCCCAGCATTTT
TRBV5-6	NA	TRBD1	TRBJ1-2	CASRYRRQGVYGYTF	TGTGCCAGCAGGTACAGAAGACAGGGGGTTTATGGCTACACCTTC
TRBV19	NA	NA	TRBJ2-7	CAAGAANEQYF	TGTGCCGCTGGGGCAGCCAACGAGCAGTACTTC
TRBV6-2/TRBV6-3	NA	TRBD1	TRBJ2-5	CASSDNRGETQYF	TGTGCCAGCAGTGACAACAGGGGAGAGACCCAGTACTTC
TRBV6-5	NA	NA	TRBJ2-1	CASSYMAGRYNEQFF	TGTGCCAGCAGTTACATGGCGGGTAGATACAATGAGCAGTTCTTC
TRBV5-1	NA	NA	TRBJ2-7	CASSARVFTYEQYF	TGCGCCAGCAGCGCGAGGGTCTTCACCTACGAGCAGTACTTC
TRBV4-1	NA	TRBD1	TRBJ2-1	CASSQAGTVSYNEQFF	TGCGCCAGCAGCCAAGCCGGGACAGTCTCCTACAATGAGCAGTTCTTC
TRBV9	NA	TRBD1	TRBJ1-1	CASSVGQGWTEAFF	TGTGCCAGCAGCGTAGGACAGGGTTGGACTGAAGCTTTCTTT
TRBV3-1/TRBV3-2	NA	TRBD2	TRBJ2-1	CASSRGGGGADNEQFF	TGTGCCAGCAGCCGCGGCGGCGGGGGGGCGGACAATGAGCAGTTCTTC
TRBV4-2	once	TRBD2	TRBJ2-7	CASSSASLATSQGYEQYF	TGTGCCAGCAGCTCCGCCTCTCTTGCGACTAGCCAAGGGTACGAGCAGTACTTC